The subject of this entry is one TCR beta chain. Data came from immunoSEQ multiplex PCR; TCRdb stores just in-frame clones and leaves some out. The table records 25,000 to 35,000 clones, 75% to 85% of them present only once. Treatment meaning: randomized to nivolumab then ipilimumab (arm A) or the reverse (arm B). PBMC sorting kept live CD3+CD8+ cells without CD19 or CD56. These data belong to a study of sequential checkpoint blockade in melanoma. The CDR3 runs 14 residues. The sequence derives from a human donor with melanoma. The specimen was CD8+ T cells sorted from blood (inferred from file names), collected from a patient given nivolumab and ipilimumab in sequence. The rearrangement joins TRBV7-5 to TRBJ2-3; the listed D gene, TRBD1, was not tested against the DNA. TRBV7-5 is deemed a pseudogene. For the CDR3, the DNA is TGTGCCAGCAGTTTGGGCAGGGGCGCAGATACGCAGTATTTT. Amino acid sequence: CASSLGRGADTQYF.